A selection of T cell receptor beta chains follows, all from one sample in a study of identifying expanded T cells in peripheral blood. Profiled with immunoSEQ multiplex PCR; TCRdb holds only in-frame clones, not every one. The profile shows roughly 90,000 clones, 80% to 90% of them singletons. The sequenced sample was blood. These receptors all come from a person aged 18-69 years in good health. CDR3s include the opening cysteine and the closing phenylalanine or tryptophan. Fields, in order: clone size, CDR3 length, J gene, V gene, D gene, CDR3 DNA, CDR3 protein. D genes are given only for firm matches. The size entry is marked missing in some rows and otherwise reads once, few, many or a size class.

once | 11 | TRBJ1-1 | TRBV29-1 | . | TGCAGCGCGGATCTGGCGGCTGAAGCTTTCTTT | CSADLAAEAFF
. | 16 | TRBJ2-7 | TRBV30 | . | TGTGCCTGGAGTGTAGGGGGGGGGTATTTAGCCTACGAGCAGTACTTC | CAWSVGGGYLAYEQYF
. | 13 | TRBJ1-6 | TRBV7-3 | . | TGTGCCAGCAGTTTGGGGGCTAATTCACCCCTCCACTTT | CASSLGANSPLHF
. | 15 | TRBJ1-5 | TRBV18 | TRBD1 | TGTGCCAGCTCACCCGGGGACAGTTATTCCCAGCCCCAGCATTTT | CASSPGDSYSQPQHF
. | 15 | TRBJ2-3 | TRBV30 | TRBD2 | TGTGCCTGGATTGGACTAGCGGGATGGGGGGGTACGCAGTATTTT | CAWIGLAGWGGTQYF
. | 13 | TRBJ1-6 | TRBV19 | . | TGTGCCAGTAAGGAGGGATTAAGTTCACCCCTCCACTTT | CASKEGLSSPLHF
once | 14 | TRBJ1-4 | TRBV13 | . | TGTGCCAGCAGCCAGGGGCTAAGTAATGAAAAACTGTTTTTT | CASSQGLSNEKLFF
. | 17 | TRBJ1-5 | TRBV5-5 | TRBD1 | TGTGCCAGCAGCCCTCGGGACAGATTATTTAGCAATCAGCCCCAGCATTTT | CASSPRDRLFSNQPQHF
. | 16 | TRBJ2-7 | TRBV5-8 | . | TGTGCCAGCCCCACCGGGGGTCTACTACTCCTTGGCGAGCAGTACTTC | CASPTGGLLLLGEQYF
. | 13 | TRBJ1-2 | TRBV6-6 | . | TGTGCCAGCAGTTACTCGAAGGTTAATGGCTACACCTTC | CASSYSKVNGYTF